This record looks at one TCR beta chain sequence and its context. No antigen is known for it. Trimming cost V 7 bases and J 6 bases, with 14 bases left between them. Germline CDR1 SEHNR, CDR2 FQNEAQ (reference sequence). The CDR3 extends over 13 amino acids. These data come from a study of identical twins. Study outcomes and limitations: Analyses of zero insertions could be partly confounded by invariant MAIT and iNKT cells. Among monozygotic twins, out-of-frame TCR alpha sharing exceeded what models predicted. Twins shared out-of-frame alpha sequences with excess low generation probability.

Unique molecular identifiers were present on cDNA, and template switching added a universal primer site. TCRdb reanalysed the 5' RACE reads using MiXCR and keeps one entry per CDR3 protein. The repertoire has approximately 350,000 distinct CDR3 sequences, 9% to 15% of them found once; the top ten carry around 7.8%. These data also formed part of another study, on yellow fever vaccine responses in identical twins.

The sequence was collected from a woman aged 18-30 years in good health. The sample consisted of CD8+ T cells sorted from blood. The chain joins TRBV7-9 to TRBJ2-3; D remains ambiguous. The CDR3 DNA is TGTGCCAGCACCTCCCATCCCTTGGATACGCAGTATTTT. This encodes CASTSHPLDTQYF.